The source of this T cell receptor beta chain is a study of beta chain features in type 1 diabetes. Findings of the study overall: For cells with high TCR expression, cDNA sequencing could yield over-representation. Type 1 diabetes patients had fewer VDJ junction insertions and more deletions. Moderately but significantly shorter TCRB CDR3s were found in Type 1 diabetes patients in all four CD4+ subsets.

Looked up from germline, CDR1 is SGHAT and CDR2 is FQNNGV. V gave up 5 bases and J gave up 8 bases; unmatched junction bases: 9. CDR3 length: 14 amino acids. One heparinised blood draw, averaging about 116 mL, came from each donor. The isolated RNA, all of it, was reverse transcribed, so expressed TCRB transcripts were what got sequenced. Regulatory, naive and central memory T cell samples averaged around 3.6 million reads. The table came from immunoSEQ multiplex PCR; TCRdb's copy has only in-frame clones and leaves some out. This repertoire shows about 270,000 clones, roughly an eighth found once; its top ten account for less than 0.02%. With regard to this clone: The antigen is not known.

The chain joins TRBV11-2 to TRBJ2-5; 9 bases map to TRBD2. This receptor was identified in a man younger than 40 with type 1 diabetes. Sequenced: naive CD4+ T cells from blood. CDR3 sequence (DNA): TGTGCCAGCAGCGCAGGACTAGCGTACAGTACCCAGTACTTC. This encodes CASSAGLAYSTQYF.